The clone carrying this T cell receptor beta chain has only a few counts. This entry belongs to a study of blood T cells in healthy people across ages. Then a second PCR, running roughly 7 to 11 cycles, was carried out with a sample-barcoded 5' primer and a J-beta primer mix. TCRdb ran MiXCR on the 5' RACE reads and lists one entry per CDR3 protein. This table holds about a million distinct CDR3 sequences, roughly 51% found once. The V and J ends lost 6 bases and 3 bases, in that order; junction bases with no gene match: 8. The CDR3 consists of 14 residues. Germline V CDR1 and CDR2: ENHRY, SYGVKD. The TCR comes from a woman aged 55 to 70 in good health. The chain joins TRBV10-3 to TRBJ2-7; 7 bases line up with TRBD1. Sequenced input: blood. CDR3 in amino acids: CAISGTDAFYEQYF. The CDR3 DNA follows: TGTGCCATCAGCGGGACAGATGCTTTCTACGAGCAGTACTTC.